A selection of T cell receptor beta chains follows, all from one sample in a study of CD8+ T cells in alopecia areata. Sequencing used immunoSEQ multiplex PCR; TCRdb keeps in-frame clones, though not all of them. The sample consists of about 180,000 clones, roughly 65% of them appearing once. The sequences come from CD4+ T cells sorted from blood, collected at week 0. These receptors originate from a human donor with alopecia areata. Each CDR3 is given with its conserved first and last residue. The order of the fields is D gene, J gene, V gene, clone size, CDR3 DNA, CDR3 protein. The D gene is left open where the match is weak. Some rows have no size entry. The others give once, few or many, or a class for an expanded clone.

-	TRBJ1-1	TRBV29-1	-	TGCAGCGTTGGTGAATCGGGGGCTTTCTTT	CSVGESGAFF
-	TRBJ1-1	TRBV30	-	TGTGCCTGGAACGTGGGGGTCCAGGTCCGTGGCACTGAAGCTTTCTTT	CAWNVGVQVRGTEAFF
-	TRBJ2-7	TRBV7-3	-	TGTGCCAGCAGCTTATTGGCCGGTCCCTACGAGCAGTACTTC	CASSLLAGPYEQYF
TRBD1	TRBJ1-6	TRBV10-3	once	TGTGCCACCACCGGGACAGGGTTTTCACCCCTCCACTTT	CATTGTGFSPLHF
-	TRBJ2-2	TRBV6-5	-	TGTGCCAGCAGTACTACAGGGACCGCCGGGGAGCTGTTTTTT	CASSTTGTAGELFF
TRBD2	TRBJ2-7	TRBV27	-	TGTGCCAGCGGCACGGGACTAGTCGGCGAGCAGTACTTC	CASGTGLVGEQYF
-	TRBJ2-3	TRBV7-3	-	TGTGCCAGCAGCCCCGGGAGTGAGGGCACAGATACGCAGTATTTT	CASSPGSEGTDTQYF
-	TRBJ2-3	TRBV21-1	-	TGTGCCAGCAGCAAAGCGCTTTTGGTTTCGCCTAGGGGCACAGATACGCAGTATTTT	CASSKALLVSPRGTDTQYF
TRBD1	TRBJ1-2	TRBV10-2	few	TGCGCCAGCGGACAGGGGAGGAATGGCTACACCTTC	CASGQGRNGYTF
-	TRBJ1-1	TRBV28	-	TGTGCCAGCAGCTCATCGAACACTGAAGCTTTCTTT	CASSSSNTEAFF
TRBD1	TRBJ2-1	TRBV30	few	TGTGCCTGGAGTTTAGGGACAGGGATAAGCTCCTACAATGAGCAGTTCTTC	CAWSLGTGISSYNEQFF
TRBD1	TRBJ2-3	TRBV19	-	TGTGCCAGTAGTTCATGGACAGGGGGAACAGATACGCAGTATTTT	CASSSWTGGTDTQYF
-	TRBJ1-2	TRBV30	-	TGTGCCTGGGCCACGGTATATGGCTACACCTTC	CAWATVYGYTF
-	TRBJ2-1	TRBV5-6	-	TGTGCCAGCAGCTTGGAGTTCGTTGGCAATGAGCAGTTCTTC	CASSLEFVGNEQFF
TRBD1	TRBJ1-4	TRBV30	-	TGTGCCTGGAGTCCACTGCCGGGACAGGGAAATGAAAAACTGTTTTTT	CAWSPLPGQGNEKLFF
-	TRBJ1-1	TRBV2	-	TGTGCCAGCAGCGAACAGGGTGGGAACACTGAAGCTTTCTTT	CASSEQGGNTEAFF
TRBD1	TRBJ2-1	TRBV4-1	-	TGCGCCAGCAGCCAAGTGGGGACAGGGTTTCTCAATGAGCAGTTCTTC	CASSQVGTGFLNEQFF
-	TRBJ1-2	TRBV29-1	few	TGCAGCGTTGAATGGGGTCGCTATGGCTACACCTTC	CSVEWGRYGYTF
TRBD2	TRBJ2-4	TRBV30	-	TGTGCCTGGAGTAAAGCGGGGGGAAACCCTTTAGCCAAAAACATTCAGTACTTC	CAWSKAGGNPLAKNIQYF
TRBD2	TRBJ2-3	TRBV4-3	-	TGCGCCAGCAGCCGAGCCGGGACTAGCGGAATCAGCACAGATACGCAGTATTTT	CASSRAGTSGISTDTQYF
TRBD1	TRBJ1-4	TRBV20-1	few	TGCAGTGCTCGGGGACAGGAAAAACTGTTTTTT	CSARGQEKLFF
-	TRBJ2-7	TRBV7-2	many	TGTGCCAGCAGCCCTGCTGGGGGGTACGAGCAGTACTTC	CASSPAGGYEQYF
-	TRBJ1-6	TRBV9	-	TGTGCCAGCGATGGCGGGAATGGCTCACCCCTCCACTTT	CASDGGNGSPLHF
-	TRBJ2-3	TRBV5-1	-	TGCGCCAGCAGCTTGGGCACTGGCGCCCTCGGCACAGATACGCAGTATTTT	CASSLGTGALGTDTQYF
-	TRBJ2-3	TRBV30	-	TGTGCCTGGAGCGGGACCAGAAACACAGATACGCAGTATTTT	CAWSGTRNTDTQYF
-	TRBJ2-7	TRBV30	-	TGTGCCTGGAGTCGAGGGTCCTACGAGCAGTACTTC	CAWSRGSYEQYF
TRBD1	TRBJ2-7	TRBV19	once	TGTGCCAGTAGTGAGGGGACAGGGGCGGCCTACGAGCAGTACTTC	CASSEGTGAAYEQYF
TRBD2	TRBJ2-3	TRBV15	-	TGTGCCACCCGGCGAGCGGGGTACACAGATACGCAGTATTTT	CATRRAGYTDTQYF
-	TRBJ1-4	TRBV5-1	-	TGCGCCAGCAGCTACGGGCCACGGGAAGAAAAACTGTTTTTT	CASSYGPREEKLFF
-	TRBJ2-5	TRBV9	-	TGTGCCAGCAGCGCACGGGACACACCGGGGGAGACCCAGTACTTC	CASSARDTPGETQYF
-	TRBJ2-7	TRBV5-1	few	TGCGCCAGCAGCCTGGATCTCGGCCACGAGCAGTACTTC	CASSLDLGHEQYF
-	TRBJ2-4	TRBV5-1	-	TGCGCCAGCAGCACCCAAGGGACCGACAAAAACATTCAGTACTTC	CASSTQGTDKNIQYF
-	TRBJ2-1	TRBV29-1	-	TGCAGCAGCGGACATACCTACAATGAGCAGTTCTTC	CSSGHTYNEQFF
TRBD1	TRBJ1-1	TRBV7-9	few	TGTGCCAGCAGCTCCTTTGGACAGGCGGGTGGTGAAGCTTTCTTT	CASSSFGQAGGEAFF
-	TRBJ1-4	TRBV5-1	few	TGCGCCAGCAGCTTGGCGGGACGAGGCGACGAAAAACTGTTTTTT	CASSLAGRGDEKLFF
TRBD1	TRBJ1-2	TRBV6-5	-	TGTGCCAGCAGACGGACAGGTGGGGACAACTATGGCTACACCTTC	CASRRTGGDNYGYTF
TRBD1	TRBJ1-2	TRBV29-1	-	TGCAGCGGGGAGGGGACAGACTATGGCTACACCTTC	CSGEGTDYGYTF
TRBD1	TRBJ2-5	TRBV7-2	-	TGTGCCAGCAGCTTAGCCGGGACAGTAGAAGAGACCCAGTACTTC	CASSLAGTVEETQYF
TRBD1	TRBJ1-1	TRBV30	few	TGTGCCTGGAGTGCCAGGGGGCGAGTCACTGAAGCTTTCTTT	CAWSARGRVTEAFF
-	TRBJ1-2	TRBV19	few	TGTGCCAGCAACAGGAACTCGGGCTATGGCTACACCTTC	CASNRNSGYGYTF
TRBD2	TRBJ2-3	TRBV10-3	-	TGTGCCATCAGTGAAACTAGCGGAGACACAGATACGCAGTATTTT	CAISETSGDTDTQYF
TRBD2	TRBJ2-3	TRBV7-2	few	TGTGCCAGCAGCTTTGGACTAGTGTCAGATACGCAGTATTTT	CASSFGLVSDTQYF